The entry below gives a single TCR beta chain sequence along with its context. In this sample, this clone turned up once. It lacks a known antigen. Per-base quality was not reported, and no clone a single base away is much larger than it. Whole blood was collected in K2EDTA tubes by collaborating institutions according to the institutions' own protocols. For TCRbeta analysis, collaborators shipped samples as frozen whole blood, isolated PBMCs, or DNA extracted from either of those sample types. These data come from a study of blood T cell repertoires in COVID-19 (TCRdb year 2020). About the full investigation: Samples from collaborators originated in the United States, Italy and Spain and spanned both the acute and convalescent phases of COVID-19. Deeply sampled blood TCRbeta repertoires from subjects exposed to, actively infected with, or recovered from COVID-19 were included in the dataset. A de-identified subject ID, COVID-19 status, age in years and sex were almost always included in the sample metadata. The prospective study material was composed of cDNA or gDNA derived from T cells, B-cell-depleted T cells, or PBMCs. The samples were drawn from the first 160 participants of the ongoing ImmuneRACE study and from 950 to 1,500 subjects provided by 6 global collaborators. Where available, HLA class I and class II types were obtained from metadata supplied by the sample provider rather than from assay-based typing. The repertoires were released in a freely available public database intended as a resource for research on the immune response to SARS-CoV-2.

TCRbeta CDR3 regions were amplified from genomic DNA using the immunoSEQ Assay, a bias-controlled multiplex PCR. The study's own analysis went as follows. The number of nucleated cells in each sample was estimated from the amplification of reference gene primers within the assay. To quantify the absolute abundance of each unique TCRbeta CDR3 rearrangement, sequence reads were collapsed and filtered. For each sample, productive Simpson clonality was calculated as the square root of Simpson's diversity index over productive rearrangements. As stored in TCRdb, this immuneACCESS dataset retains in-frame rearrangements with V and J assigned. A fraction of the clones does not appear; measured against another copy, unresolved V genes explain less than half of the discrepancy, and the remainder lacks a known reason. V, J and clone size reflect that table, while D and trimming were determined from the DNA. Across this sample there are fewer than 250,000 clones, with over 80% seen only once. The top ten hold around 6.4% of the sample.

Broader findings and caveats from the paper: How much clinical and demographic metadata was included differed by source and by participant, and the metadata was provided uncurated.

Germline trimming amounts to 11 bases on V and 4 bases on J, with 9 as the count of junction bases outside the gene matches. Per the germline V gene (reference sequence), LNHDA is the CDR1 and SQIVND is the CDR2. Including cysteine and phenylalanine, the CDR3 has 13 amino acids. Only the CDR3 DNA is retained, 39 bases long and in frame from the first base. The sequencing sample was made of peripheral blood. Rearrangement joined TRBV19 to TRBJ2-5; 8 central bases correspond to TRBD1. This clonotype was obtained from a woman aged 55-75 years with active or convalescent COVID-19. Read as DNA, the sequence is TGTGCCGCATCAGACAGGGGTGGAGAGACCCAGTACTTC. It codes for CAASDRGGETQYF.